One and the same sample provided the 32 T cell receptor beta chains below, sequenced in a study of T cell responses to AZD1222 COVID-19 vaccine. TCRdb's table, derived via immunoSEQ multiplex PCR, lists solely in-frame clones and lacks some. Counted here are some 120,000 clones, approximately 85% occurring once; the ten biggest clones make up approximately 6.6%. Sequencing was performed on peripheral blood, taken on day 0 of AZD1222 vaccination. These receptors all come from an adult in good health.

This clone showed up just a few times. This sequence joins TRBV4-3 and TRBJ1-6, with D hard to call. The CDR3 covers 14 residues. With 6 bases removed from V and 6 bases from J, the gap between germline ends came to 12 bases. Germline CDR1 reads LGHNA; CDR2 reads YSLEER. The CDR3 coding sequence is TGCGCCAGCAGACGGACGGTAGCTAATTCACCCCTCCACTTT. Translating it yields CASRRTVANSPLHF.

This clone appeared a few times. The chain is built from TRBV2 and TRBJ2-1, with 13 bases lining up with TRBD2. The CDR3 covers 18 residues. V was clipped by 1 base and J by 4 bases; unmatched bases: 7. CDR1 is SNHLY and CDR2 is FYNNEI in the germline V gene. The CDR3 bases are TGTGCCAGCAGTGAAGGGACTAGCGGGGGCTTCCGGTACAATGAGCAGTTCTTC. It encodes CASSEGTSGGFRYNEQFF.

V and J are TRBV7-9 and TRBJ1-3, with D maybe TRBD1 (5 bases). V was clipped by 4 bases and J by 2 bases, with 12 bases between them. Germline values: CDR1 SEHNR, CDR2 FQNEAQ (reference sequence). The CDR3 loop spans 15 amino acids. For the CDR3, the DNA is TGTGCCAGCAGCTCTGGGGGGGTTGCTGGAAACACCATATATTTT. Protein product: CASSSGGVAGNTIYF.

The gene calls are TRBV28 and TRBJ1-5; D unresolved. Trimming left V 2 bases short and J 8 bases short, with 10 bases between. CDR1 is MDHEN, CDR2 SYDVKM, per germline. The CDR3 length is 13 residues. The CDR3 is CASSLGGIKPQHF. The CDR3, as DNA: TGTGCCAGCAGTTTAGGAGGTATTAAGCCCCAGCATTTT.

This chain links TRBV19 with TRBJ2-7; 8 bases map to TRBD1. The CDR3 spans 13 residues. The germline V gene encodes CDR1 LNHDA and CDR2 SQIVND (reference sequence). V was pared by 6 bases and J by 3 bases, with 4 bases of the junction left unmatched. The CDR3 DNA reads TGTGCCAGTAGCCGGGACAGGAACTACGAGCAGTACTTC. Its translation: CASSRDRNYEQYF.

The rearrangement joins TRBV4-1 to TRBJ2-4; 7 bases are a match to TRBD1. CDR3 size: 15 residues. Trimming cost V 5 bases and J 0 bases; bases outside gene matches: 4. Germline values: CDR1 MGHRA, CDR2 YSYEKL. CDR3: CASSSTGLAKNIQYF. Written as DNA, the CDR3 is TGCGCCAGCAGCTCGACAGGGTTAGCCAAAAACATTCAGTACTTC.

J is TRBJ1-2 and V is TRBV4-1; weak D call: TRBD1 (5 bases). There are 16 residues in the CDR3. Germline values: CDR1 MGHRA, CDR2 YSYEKL. With 0 bases removed from V and 4 bases from J, the gap between germline ends came to 15 bases. Here the CDR3 reads CASSQDRGTDPYGYTF. In DNA form, the CDR3 reads TGCGCCAGCAGCCAAGATCGGGGCACAGACCCCTATGGCTACACCTTC.

This chain's CDR3 is CASSFANTEAFF. The CDR3 nucleotides are TGTGCCAGCAGTTTCGCCAACACTGAAGCTTTCTTT. This chain connects TRBV12-3 or TRBV12-4 to TRBJ1-1; D uncertain. The CDR3 spans 12 residues. V was clipped by 3 bases and J by 2 bases, with 4 bases between them.

This chain links TRBV27 with TRBJ2-7; 10 bases line up with TRBD2. V lost 1 base and J lost 0; bases outside the gene matches: 12. Germline V gene data show CDR1 as MNHEY and CDR2 as SMNVEV (reference sequence). This CDR3 region has 19 residues. The CDR3: CASSLFPPGLAASSYEQYF. The CDR3 coding sequence is TGTGCCAGCAGTTTATTCCCCCCCGGACTAGCGGCGAGCTCCTACGAGCAGTACTTC.

The rearrangement uses TRBV19 and TRBJ2-1; 9 nucleotides agree with TRBD2. Germline loops: CDR1 LNHDA, CDR2 SQIVND (reference sequence). This CDR3 region has 16 residues. V lost 3 bases, J lost 6 bases, and 9 bases stayed unmatched. CDR3 residues: CASSIVAGGLGNEQFF. As DNA, the CDR3 is TGTGCCAGTAGTATCGTTGCGGGGGGGCTTGGCAATGAGCAGTTCTTC. The whole variable domain, remainder taken from reference TRBV19 and TRBJ2-1, is DGGITQSPKYLFRKEGQNVTLSCEQNLNHDAMYWYRQDPGQGLRLIYYSQIVNDFQKGDIAEGYSVSREKKESFPLTVTSAQKNPTAFYLCASSIVAGGLGNEQFFGPGTRLTVL.

V is TRBV7-2 and J is TRBJ2-1; 8 positions match TRBD2. In germline, CDR1 is SGHTA, CDR2 FQGNSA. V dropped 5 bases and J dropped 8; count of bases not matched to a gene: 11. The CDR3 runs 15 residues. The DNA for the CDR3 is TGTGCCAGCAGCCCCACGGGGGGGCCCTCCCATGAGCAGTTCTTC. It yields the protein CASSPTGGPSHEQFF.

The chain joins TRBV4-1 to TRBJ2-7, with D hard to call. V was clipped by 2 bases and J by 6 bases, with 11 bases between them. In germline, CDR1 is MGHRA, CDR2 YSYEKL. This CDR3 has 13 amino acids. CDR3 residues: CASSQLGNAEQYF. The CDR3 nucleotides are TGCGCCAGCAGCCAACTGGGGAATGCCGAGCAGTACTTC.

The genes are TRBV7-8 and TRBJ2-2; perhaps D is TRBD1 or TRBD2 (5 bases each). Germline V gene sequence: CDR1 SGHVS, CDR2 FQNEAQ. V was trimmed by 5 bases and J by 2 bases, leaving 18 bases between them. CDR3 length: 17 residues. The CDR3 DNA reads TGTGCCAGCAGCCCGGGGCGGTGGCAGGGAAACACCGGGGAGCTGTTTTTT. Translating it yields CASSPGRWQGNTGELFF.

The V call is TRBV7-6, the J call TRBJ1-2, with D uncertain. The CDR3 length is 14 residues. CDR1 is SGHVS and CDR2 is FNYEAQ in the germline V gene. The V end was cut by 7 bases, the J end by 8 bases, with 20 bases between. The CDR3 DNA reads as TGTGCCAGCAACCCGACGTCCGGCGTGGGGGGCTACACCTTC. It specifies CASNPTSGVGGYTF.

This chain joins TRBV7-2 and TRBJ1-5; no clear D. The CDR3 is made up of 13 amino acids. Trimming took off 8 bases at V and 7 bases at J, with 15 bases between the two ends. From germline, CDR1 is SGHTA and CDR2 FQGNSA. CDR3: CASSAGGQQPQHF. CDR3 sequence (DNA): TGTGCCAGCTCGGCTGGAGGTCAACAGCCCCAGCATTTT.

This chain links TRBV27 with TRBJ1-5; the D is unclear. The CDR3 sequence is 13 residues long. With 5 bases removed from V and 3 bases from J, the gap between germline ends came to 8 bases. The germline CDR1 and CDR2 sequences are MNHEY and SMNVEV (reference sequence). The CDR3 loop is CASSPVPNQPQHF. CDR3 nucleotides: TGTGCCAGCAGTCCCGTTCCCAATCAGCCCCAGCATTTT.

The chain joins TRBV5-1 to TRBJ2-3; D not certain. V dropped 1 base and J dropped 1 base, with 10 bases sitting between them. The germline gives CDR1 SGHRS, CDR2 YFSETQ. The CDR3 sequence is 15 residues long. CDR3 sequence (DNA): TGCGCCAGCAGCTTGTCTGGGGTCGGCACAGATACGCAGTATTTT. It yields the protein CASSLSGVGTDTQYF.

The gene calls are TRBV24-1 and TRBJ1-6; maybe TRBD1 (6 bases). Germline V CDR1 and CDR2: KGHDR, SFDVKD. Between the trimmed V and J ends, which lost 3 bases and 6 bases, there was a span of 17 bases. This CDR3 contains 17 residues. The DNA for the CDR3 is TGTGCCACCAGTGATCTCCGGACAGAGACGGGTAATTCACCCCTCCACTTT. Translating it yields CATSDLRTETGNSPLHF.

The chain carries TRBV3-1 (or the pseudogene TRBV3-2) and TRBJ2-7, with D unresolved. Germline loops: CDR1 LGHDT, CDR2 YNNKEL (reference sequence). Trimming took 4 bases from V and 6 from J, leaving 16 bases between them. CDR3 size: 14 residues. The CDR3 loop reads CASSPSRSISEQYF. The CDR3 nucleotides read TGTGCCAGCAGCCCCAGTCGCTCGATCTCCGAGCAGTACTTC.

The chain uses TRBV9 and TRBJ1-1; 8 nucleotides align to TRBD1. The CDR3 sequence is 13 residues long. V shed 4 bases, J shed 5 bases, and the junction held 4 bases outside the gene matches. CDR1 and CDR2 from the germline V gene are SGDLS and YYNGEE. The CDR3 sequence: CASSFRGRTEAFF. The CDR3 coding sequence is TGTGCCAGCAGCTTCAGGGGGCGGACTGAAGCTTTCTTT.

The chain employs TRBV19 and TRBJ1-1; a possible D gene is TRBD1 (6 bases). V gave up 2 bases and J gave up 1 base, with 14 bases separating them. The CDR3 consists of 16 residues. Germline values: CDR1 LNHDA, CDR2 SQIVND (reference sequence). In DNA form, the CDR3 reads TGTGCCAGTAGTATATCGAAGGGGGGACAGAACACTGAAGCTTTCTTT. Translation: CASSISKGGQNTEAFF.

The CDR3 nucleotides read TGTGCCAGCAGCTCCTTAGCGGGGGGTGCGCAAGAGACCCAGTACTTC. Amino acid sequence: CASSSLAGGAQETQYF. The rearrangement joins TRBV5-5 to TRBJ2-5, with 10 bases lining up with TRBD2. Trimming removed 3 bases from V and 2 bases from J; junction bases left unmatched: 7. CDR3 length: 16 residues. Germline CDR1 reads SGHKS; CDR2 reads YYEKEE (reference sequence).

The J gene is TRBJ1-5, the V gene TRBV28; D uncertain. The germline V gene encodes CDR1 MDHEN and CDR2 SYDVKM. V shed 6 bases and J shed 1 base, with 13 bases lying between them. This CDR3 contains 15 residues. In DNA form, the CDR3 reads TGTGCCAGCAGGCCACTAACACAGAGCAATCAGCCCCAGCATTTT. Its translation: CASRPLTQSNQPQHF.

This chain uses TRBV9 with TRBJ2-3; D tentatively fits TRBD1 or TRBD2 (5 bases each). This CDR3 region has 14 residues. The ends were cut back, 7 bases at V and 2 bases at J, with 14 bases in the middle. Germline CDR1 and CDR2: SGDLS and YYNGEE. CDR3 coding DNA: TGTGCCAGCGAACGGGACCCCAACACAGATACGCAGTATTTT. It codes for CASERDPNTDTQYF.

This clone was counted a single time. The chain has TRBV2 and TRBJ1-1, with D maybe TRBD1 (5 bases). Germline loops: CDR1 SNHLY, CDR2 FYNNEI. The CDR3 consists of 12 residues. The germline V and J ends were trimmed by 8 bases and 0 bases, with 7 bases remaining between them. Here the CDR3 DNA reads TGTGCCAGCCAGGACATGAACACTGAAGCTTTCTTT. This gives the protein CASQDMNTEAFF.

V usage is TRBV15 and J usage is TRBJ2-1; a possible D gene is TRBD2 (5 bases). Trimming left V 5 bases short and J 9 bases short, with 14 bases between. CDR3 length: 13 residues. CDR1 and CDR2 (germline): LNHNV, YYDKDF (reference sequence). CDR3 sequence (DNA): TGTGCCACCAGCCCAGGAGTCGGAGGTGAGCAGTTCTTC. The encoded protein is CATSPGVGGEQFF.

The chain employs TRBV27 and TRBJ2-5; tentatively, D is TRBD1 or TRBD2 (5 bases each). Germline loops: CDR1 MNHEY, CDR2 SMNVEV (reference sequence). This CDR3 contains 14 residues. Deletions cut 1 base from V and 5 bases from J, with 11 bases between. Here the CDR3 reads CASSLWGSGETQYF. In nucleotides, the CDR3 is TGTGCCAGCAGTTTATGGGGGAGTGGGGAGACCCAGTACTTC.

This clone occurred once. The CDR3 loop reads CASSDRTWGYTF. The CDR3 nucleotides read TGTGCCAGCAGTGACAGGACCTGGGGCTACACCTTC. The J gene is TRBJ1-2, the V gene TRBV25-1; no clear D gene. The germline V gene encodes CDR1 MGHDK and CDR2 SYGVNS. The CDR3 consists of 12 residues. V lost 3 bases to trimming and J lost 8 bases, with 10 bases between them.

The chain links TRBV3-1 (or the pseudogene TRBV3-2) to TRBJ2-2; 10 bases fit TRBD2. The CDR3 is 17 amino acids. The V gene's germline CDR1 is LGHDT and CDR2 YNNKEL (reference sequence). V was pared by 3 bases and J by 7 bases, with 11 bases of the junction left unmatched. The CDR3 coding sequence is TGTGCCAGCAGCCACGCCTATCCAGCGGGGGGGAGCGGGGAGCTGTTTTTT. This encodes CASSHAYPAGGSGELFF.

This clone was observed a handful of times. This chain uses TRBV9 with TRBJ1-2, with D possibly TRBD1 on 6 matching bases. In germline, CDR1 is SGDLS, CDR2 YYNGEE. There are 13 residues in the CDR3. V was trimmed by 4 bases and J by 8 bases, leaving 15 bases between them. The CDR3 DNA reads TGTGCCAGCAGCCTACGGGATCAGGGGGGCTACACCTTC. Translation gives CASSLRDQGGYTF.

V is TRBV25-1 and J is TRBJ1-2; weak D call: TRBD1 (6 bases). Germline assignment: CDR1 MGHDK and CDR2 SYGVNS. V dropped 4 bases and J dropped 7 bases, with 10 bases sitting between them. This CDR3 contains 12 residues. CDR3 region: CASSATGFGYTF. In DNA, the CDR3 is TGTGCCAGCAGTGCAACAGGGTTTGGCTACACCTTC.

This sequence joins TRBV24-1 and TRBJ2-1; D is ambiguous. This CDR3 comprises 14 residues. Germline lookup yields CDR1 KGHDR and CDR2 SFDVKD. The germline V and J ends were trimmed by 5 bases and 7 bases, with 14 bases remaining between them. CDR3 DNA: TGTGCCACCAGTGGTTGGAGCGCGGAGAATGAGCAGTTCTTC. Translated: CATSGWSAENEQFF.